The sequence of this T cell receptor (beta chain) was determined in a study of blood T cell repertoires in COVID-19 (dated by TCRdb to between 2020 and 2021). Regarding the complete study: The collaborator samples originated in the United States, Italy and Spain and spanned the acute and convalescent phases of COVID-19. The samples were drawn from the first 160 participants of the ongoing ImmuneRACE study and from more than 1,000 subjects provided by 6 global collaborators. The sample metadata nearly always contained a de-identified subject ID, COVID-19 status, age in years and sex. The dataset comprised deeply sampled blood TCRbeta repertoires from subjects exposed to, actively infected with, or recovered from COVID-19. The repertoires were released in a freely available public database intended as a resource for research on the immune response to SARS-CoV-2. HLA class I and class II types, where available, came from metadata supplied by the sample provider rather than from assay-based typing. The material from the prospective study consisted of cDNA or gDNA derived from T cells, B-cell-depleted T cells, or PBMCs. What the authors observed across the whole study: The quantity of clinical and demographic metadata differed by source and by participant and was supplied without curation.

Collaborating institutions collected whole blood in K2EDTA tubes following their own protocols. Collaborator samples were shipped for TCRbeta analysis as frozen whole blood, isolated PBMCs, or DNA extracted from either sample type. TCRbeta CDR3 regions were amplified from genomic DNA using the immunoSEQ Assay, a bias-controlled multiplex PCR. As for how the authors treated the data: Nucleated cell counts per sample were estimated from amplification of reference gene primers within the assay. Sequence reads were collapsed and filtered to measure the absolute abundance of every unique TCRbeta CDR3 rearrangement. For each sample, productive Simpson clonality was calculated as the square root of Simpson's diversity index over productive rearrangements. Entries here come from immuneACCESS through TCRdb and include only in-frame sequences with V and J called. Some clones fail to appear in such tables; in the studies checked, an unresolved V gene covers under half of the shortfall, and the cause of the remainder is unknown. V, J and clone size derive from that table, while D and trimming were established from the DNA sequence. For this sample there are 270,000 or so clones; 85% to 90% appear just once. The ten biggest clones cover approximately 4.2% of the sample.

The CDR3 spans 18 residues, from the cysteine through the phenylalanine. Only CDR3 DNA is held: 54 bases, read in frame from base 1. Trimming takes 7 bases off V and 1 base off J; junction bases not matched to a gene: 12. CDR1 and CDR2, looked up from the germline V gene (reference sequence), are MNHEY and SMNVEV. With regard to this clone: The specificity of this receptor is unknown. Base qualities are missing; no much larger clone stands one base away.

This TCR derives from a man between 40 and 49 years old with acute or convalescent COVID-19. Material for sequencing was peripheral blood. Rearrangement joined TRBV27 to TRBJ2-3; 12 nucleotides in the junction match TRBD2. In nucleotides, the sequence is TGTGCCAGCACCAAAAGACTAGCGGGGGCCTTTGGCACAGATACGCAGTATTTT. It encodes CASTKRLAGAFGTDTQYF.